Here is one T cell receptor (beta chain) with its context. What it binds is not known. These data originate in a study of cytotoxic CD8 clonotypes in ibrutinib-treated CLL. Clones were read by immunoSEQ multiplex PCR, and TCRdb kept only the in-frame ones, dropping some. The data contain under 200,000 clones, 81% of them singletons. Study-wide results and limits: Baseline values of clonality outstripped age-matched healthy donors and followed circulating CD8+ T-cell counts. Public clonotypes were rare and shrank or held steady on treatment.

Germline CDR1 reads SGHRS; CDR2 reads YFSETQ. The trim removed 2 bases at V and 6 bases at J, leaving 2 bases unmatched. The CDR3 consists of 13 residues. The V gene is TRBV5-1, the J gene TRBJ2-3; 8 bases are shared with TRBD2. The origin of this receptor is a human donor with chronic lymphocytic leukemia. The source was PBMCs, collected after 12 months of ibrutinib treatment. The CDR3 protein is CASSLPGGDTQYF. CDR3 DNA: TGCGCCAGCAGCTTACCGGGAGGGGATACGCAGTATTTT.